A single sample gave rise to the 23 T cell receptor beta chains below, sequenced in a study of blood T cell repertoires in COVID-19. Clones were read by immunoSEQ multiplex PCR, and TCRdb kept only the in-frame ones, dropping some. The sample contains roughly 160,000 clones, approximately 77% of which appear only once. Sequenced input: PBMCs or T cells enriched from blood (not recorded which). The receptors come from a man between 60 and 70 years old who had recovered from COVID-19.

The chain couples TRBV19 to TRBJ2-7; TRBD1 matches 7 bases. V was pared by 5 bases and J by 4 bases, with 8 bases of the junction left unmatched. CDR1 is LNHDA and CDR2 is SQIVND in the germline V gene (reference sequence). The CDR3 is 14 amino acids. Here the CDR3 DNA reads TGTGCCAGTAGTGCCCAGACAGGGTTGTACGAGCAGTACTTC. This codes for CASSAQTGLYEQYF.

This clone was counted a few times. The chain uses TRBV28 and TRBJ2-7; maybe TRBD1 (5 bases). The CDR3 sequence is 11 residues long. Germline CDR1 MDHEN, CDR2 SYDVKM. Trimming removed 6 bases from V and 10 bases from J, with 13 bases in between. In DNA form, the CDR3 reads TGTGCCAGCAGCACTCAGGGCACCCAGTACTTC. Its protein product is CASSTQGTQYF.

The chain combines TRBV29-1 with TRBJ2-7; 7 positions match TRBD1. This CDR3 is 15 amino acids long. The germline V gene has CDR1 SQVTM and CDR2 ANQGSEA. V shed 7 bases, J shed 5 bases, and the junction held 17 bases outside the gene matches. CDR3 sequence reads: CSAKSGGQGVHEQYF. In nucleotides, the CDR3 is TGCAGCGCAAAAAGCGGTGGGCAGGGGGTCCACGAGCAGTACTTC.

V usage is TRBV24-1 and J usage is TRBJ2-1; maybe TRBD2 (6 bases). The germline V gene encodes CDR1 KGHDR and CDR2 SFDVKD. V lost 0 bases to trimming and J lost 0 bases, with 14 bases between them. The CDR3 runs to 18 residues. CDR3 bases: TGTGCCACCAGTGATTTGGGGTTGGGGGGAAGCTCCTACAATGAGCAGTTCTTC. Encoded protein: CATSDLGLGGSSYNEQFF.

The chain couples TRBV2 to TRBJ2-7, with 9 bases aligning to TRBD2. There are 15 residues in the CDR3. Germline V gives CDR1 SNHLY, CDR2 FYNNEI. Trimming cost V 6 bases and J 4 bases; bases outside gene matches: 10. CDR3 coding DNA: TGTGCCAGCAGCGGGTCTAGCGGGATCCAATACGAGCAGTACTTC. As protein: CASSGSSGIQYEQYF.

The rearrangement joins TRBV29-1 to TRBJ2-7, with 14 bases lining up with TRBD2. Germline trimming cut 4 bases from V and 0 bases from J; bases unmatched to any gene: 8. Germline lookup yields CDR1 SQVTM and CDR2 ANQGSEA. The CDR3 has 17 residues. The CDR3 here is CSVVGLAGVGDSYEQYF. CDR3 coding DNA: TGCAGCGTTGTGGGACTAGCGGGAGTAGGGGACTCCTACGAGCAGTACTTC.

This clone has a single count. As DNA, the CDR3 is TGTGCCAGCAGCGCCACCGGGACAATGAACACTGAAGCTTTCTTT. Encoded protein: CASSATGTMNTEAFF. This chain uses TRBV9 with TRBJ1-1; possibly TRBD1 for D (6 bases). CDR3 length: 15 residues. Germline CDR1 SGDLS, CDR2 YYNGEE. Trimming removed 3 bases at V and 0 bases at J, with 12 bases between. Variable domain in full (rest from reference TRBV9 and TRBJ1-1): DSGVTQTPKHLITATGQRVTLRCSPRSGDLSVYWYQQSLDQGLQFLIQYYNGEERAKGNILERFSAQQFPDLHSELNLSSLELGDSALYFCASSATGTMNTEAFFGQGTRLTVV.

There are a few counts of this clone. V gene TRBV3-1 (or the pseudogene TRBV3-2) combines with J gene TRBJ2-5, with no clear D. The CDR3 sequence is 14 residues long. The germline V gene encodes CDR1 LGHDT and CDR2 YNNKEL (reference sequence). The V end lost 0 bases, the J end lost 7 bases, and 12 bases lay between the germline ends. DNA for the CDR3: TGTGCCAGCAGCCAAGATAGGAACACGGGGACCCAGTACTTC. This translates into CASSQDRNTGTQYF.

V gene TRBV28 combines with J gene TRBJ1-4; tentatively, D is TRBD1 (5 bases). Deletions cut 3 bases from V and 0 bases from J, with 8 bases between. CDR3 length: 15 amino acids. The germline gives CDR1 MDHEN, CDR2 SYDVKM. The CDR3 nucleotides are TGTGCCAGCAGTTTCTCAGGGCCAACTAATGAAAAACTGTTTTTT. Protein sequence: CASSFSGPTNEKLFF.

Only one count was recorded for this clone. The rearrangement uses TRBV6-4 and TRBJ2-1, with 13 bases identical to TRBD2. Germline V gene data show CDR1 as MRHNA and CDR2 as SNTAGT. This CDR3 has 16 amino acids. Trimming cost V 2 bases and J 6 bases; bases outside gene matches: 4. The CDR3 nucleotides read TGTGCCAGCAGTGACATGGGACTAGCGGGAATCAATGAGCAGTTCTTC. Protein product: CASSDMGLAGINEQFF.

The rearrangement joins TRBV28 to TRBJ1-5; D perhaps matches TRBD1 (6 bases). The CDR3 has 16 residues. Germline CDR1 MDHEN, CDR2 SYDVKM. Trimming removed 5 bases from V and 6 bases from J, with 20 bases in between. The CDR3 sequence is CASSPNRPGAAQPQHF. The CDR3 nucleotides read TGTGCCAGCAGTCCGAACCGGCCAGGGGCGGCTCAGCCCCAGCATTTT.

This chain joins TRBV30 and TRBJ2-2; TRBD1 might be the D (6 bases). Looked up from germline, CDR1 is GTSNPN and CDR2 is SVGIG (reference sequence). V was trimmed by 3 bases and J by 5 bases, leaving 10 bases between them. The CDR3 runs 13 residues. The CDR3 bases are TGTGCCTGGAGCCAACAGGGAACCGGGGAGCTGTTTTTT. Encoded protein: CAWSQQGTGELFF.

This clone was detected only a few times. This chain connects TRBV6-5 to TRBJ2-7; the match to TRBD1 covers 8 bases. CDR1 is MNHEY and CDR2 is SVGAGI in the germline V gene. V gave up 6 bases and J gave up 1 base; unmatched junction bases: 5. CDR3 length: 14 residues. This CDR3 reads CASRTGTGSYEQYF. The DNA of the CDR3 is TGTGCCAGCAGGACCGGGACAGGATCCTACGAGCAGTACTTC.

CDR3 nucleotide sequence: TGTGCCAGCAGCATGGACAGGGCCACCTACGAGCAGTACTTC. This encodes CASSMDRATYEQYF. V is TRBV11-2 and J is TRBJ2-7, with 8 bases matching TRBD1. The J segment lost 2 bases and the V segment lost 5 bases, leaving 5 bases of the junction unmatched. Germline V gene data show CDR1 as SGHAT and CDR2 as FQNNGV. The CDR3 runs to 14 residues.

The chain uses TRBV9 and TRBJ1-4, with D possibly matching TRBD1 (5 bases). This CDR3 is 15 amino acids long. The V and J ends lost 3 bases and 7 bases respectively, with 16 bases between them. Germline values: CDR1 SGDLS, CDR2 YYNGEE. CDR3 in amino acids: CASSADGGMGEKLFF. CDR3 nucleotide sequence: TGTGCCAGCAGCGCCGATGGGGGGATGGGTGAAAAACTGTTTTTT.

V and J are TRBV15 and TRBJ1-1, with 12 bases that match TRBD1. The CDR3 sequence is 20 residues long. Germline V CDR1 and CDR2: LNHNV, YYDKDF (reference sequence). J gave up 0 bases and V 0 bases, and 11 bases lay outside the gene matches. CDR3 protein: CATSRDYSGTGGQLNTEAFF. CDR3 DNA sequence: TGTGCCACCAGCAGAGATTATTCGGGGACAGGGGGCCAGTTGAACACTGAAGCTTTCTTT.

As concerns this clone: One end of the junction varies from germline; a read error may be responsible. The rearrangement joins TRBV19 to TRBJ1-1, with D possibly matching TRBD1 (5 bases). The CDR3 is 12 residues long. CDR1 is LNHDA, CDR2 SQIVND, per germline (reference sequence). In nucleotides, the CDR3 is TGTGCCAGTAGTACCAAGGGGCCAGGGCTGCTCTTT. Encoded protein: CASSTKGPGLLF.

The CDR3 reads CASSQLAGVFNEQYF. CDR3 coding DNA: TGTGCCAGCAGCCAACTTGCGGGAGTTTTCAACGAGCAGTACTTC. The rearrangement uses TRBV14 and TRBJ2-7; the match to TRBD2 covers 7 bases. With V trimmed by 2 bases and J by 5 bases, 9 bases remained unmatched. Germline loops: CDR1 SGHDN, CDR2 FVKESK. The CDR3 loop spans 15 amino acids.

The V and J genes are TRBV24-1 and TRBJ2-3, with TRBD2 as a possible D gene (5 bases). V gave up 9 bases and J gave up 4 bases, with 13 bases separating them. This CDR3 has 13 residues. From germline, CDR1 is KGHDR and CDR2 SFDVKD. CDR3 region: CATSEGGADTQYF. CDR3 nucleotides: TGTGCCACCTCAGAGGGTGGAGCAGATACGCAGTATTTT.

This chain joins TRBV6-6 and TRBJ2-7, with TRBD1 matching 8 bases. The CDR3 is 12 residues long. The germline V gene has CDR1 MNHNY and CDR2 SVGAGI (reference sequence). With 10 bases clipped from V and 4 bases from J, the junction kept 6 bases outside the gene matches. This CDR3 reads CATGTGTYEQYF. In nucleotides, the CDR3 is TGTGCCACCGGGACAGGTACTTACGAGCAGTACTTC.

With regard to this clone: Additional DNA sequences in this sample encode the identical CDR3. CDR3 nucleotide sequence: TGCGCCAGCAGCTTGGACTCTACAGGGGACTATGGCTACACCTTC. Translated, it gives CASSLDSTGDYGYTF. This chain uses TRBV5-1 with TRBJ1-2, with 7 bases aligning to TRBD1. The CDR3 loop spans 15 amino acids. J was trimmed by 3 bases and V by 0 bases; bases with no gene match: 5. Germline loops: CDR1 SGHRS, CDR2 YFSETQ.

The V gene is TRBV12-5, the J gene TRBJ1-3; TRBD1 might be the D (5 bases). The CDR3 runs to 15 residues. Germline values: CDR1 LGHNT, CDR2 FRNRAP. Trimming cost V 6 bases and J 3 bases, with 15 bases left between them. The CDR3 bases are TGTGCTAGTGGCGACAAGACAGTCAGTGGAAACACCATATATTTT. It codes for CASGDKTVSGNTIYF.

The chain uses TRBV28 and TRBJ1-2; D remains ambiguous. Between the trimmed V and J ends, which lost 8 bases and 0 bases, there was a span of 13 bases. The CDR3 has 14 amino acids. CDR1 is MDHEN and CDR2 is SYDVKM in the germline V gene. DNA of the CDR3: TGTGCCAGCTCAATAGAGAGGTCTAACTATGGCTACACCTTC. Protein sequence: CASSIERSNYGYTF.